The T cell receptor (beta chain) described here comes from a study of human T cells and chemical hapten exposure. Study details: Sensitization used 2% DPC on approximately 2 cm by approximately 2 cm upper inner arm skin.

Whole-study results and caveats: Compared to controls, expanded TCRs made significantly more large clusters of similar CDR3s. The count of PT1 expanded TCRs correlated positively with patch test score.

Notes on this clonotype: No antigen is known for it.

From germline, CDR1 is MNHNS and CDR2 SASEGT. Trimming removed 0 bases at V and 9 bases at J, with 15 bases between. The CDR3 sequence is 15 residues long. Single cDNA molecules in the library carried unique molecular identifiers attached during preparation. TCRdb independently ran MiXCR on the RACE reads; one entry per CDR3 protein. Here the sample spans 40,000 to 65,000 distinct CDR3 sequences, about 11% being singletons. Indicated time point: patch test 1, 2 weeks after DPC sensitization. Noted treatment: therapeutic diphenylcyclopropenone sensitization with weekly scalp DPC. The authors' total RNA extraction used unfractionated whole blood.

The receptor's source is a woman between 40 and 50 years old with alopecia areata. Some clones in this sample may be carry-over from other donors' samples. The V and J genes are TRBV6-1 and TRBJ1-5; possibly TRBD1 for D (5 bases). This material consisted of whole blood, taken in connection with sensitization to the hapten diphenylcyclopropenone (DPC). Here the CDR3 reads CASSEAPGGITPQHF. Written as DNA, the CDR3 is TGTGCCAGCAGTGAAGCCCCCGGGGGAATCACGCCCCAGCATTTT.